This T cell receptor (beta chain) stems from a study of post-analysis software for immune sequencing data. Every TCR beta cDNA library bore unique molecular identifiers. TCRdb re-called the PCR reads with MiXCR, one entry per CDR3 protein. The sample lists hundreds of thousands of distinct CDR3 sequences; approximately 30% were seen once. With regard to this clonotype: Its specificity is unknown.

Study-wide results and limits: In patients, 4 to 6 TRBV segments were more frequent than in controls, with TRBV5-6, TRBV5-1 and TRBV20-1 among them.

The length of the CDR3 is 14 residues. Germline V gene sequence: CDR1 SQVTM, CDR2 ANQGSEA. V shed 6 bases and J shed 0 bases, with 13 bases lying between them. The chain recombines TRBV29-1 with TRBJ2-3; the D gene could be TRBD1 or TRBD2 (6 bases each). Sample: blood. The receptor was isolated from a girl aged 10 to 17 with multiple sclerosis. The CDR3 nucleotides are TGCAGCGTCCGGGGGACAAGAAGCACAGATACGCAGTATTTT. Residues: CSVRGTRSTDTQYF.